This is a list of T cell receptor beta chains from one sample in a study of shared clonotypes between healthy human individuals. Generated by immunoSEQ multiplex PCR, the TCRdb table keeps only in-frame clones and is missing some. The sample holds about 600,000 clones; roughly 95% are singletons and the top ten take around 0.11%. The sequencing sample was made of naive CD8+ T cells sorted from blood. Every receptor here comes from a woman in her 30s in good health. The CDR3 runs from the conserved cysteine through the conserved F or W. Each record gives: V gene, J gene, clone size, D gene, CDR3 DNA, CDR3 protein. The D gene is left open where the match is weak. Only part of the rows carry a size: once, few, many, or a class if the clone is expanded.

TRBV9	TRBJ2-3	-	-	TGTGCCAGCAGCGTAGGAGGAATAGCGGCCCGCACAGATACGCAGTATTTT	CASSVGGIAARTDTQYF
TRBV6-5	TRBJ2-7	-	TRBD1	TGTGCCAGCAGTACGCCCAAACAGGGGTCCTACGAGCAGTACTTC	CASSTPKQGSYEQYF
TRBV11-2	TRBJ2-7	-	TRBD2	TGTGCCAGCAGGCCTTTACTAGCGGGAGTTCACGAGCAGTACTTC	CASRPLLAGVHEQYF
TRBV9	TRBJ2-3	-	-	TGTGCCAGCAGCGGGCGACTAGTCTCAGATACGCAGTATTTT	CASSGRLVSDTQYF
TRBV29-1	TRBJ1-1	few	-	TGCAGCGTTGACGACACTGAAGCTTTCTTT	CSVDDTEAFF
TRBV30	TRBJ1-5	-	-	TGTGCCTGGTCGGACACCCTTAGCAATCAGCCCCAGCATTTT	CAWSDTLSNQPQHF
TRBV4-1	TRBJ2-1	-	TRBD2	TGCGCCAGCAGCCATACTAGCGGGCCCTTTAATGAGCAGTTCTTC	CASSHTSGPFNEQFF
TRBV11-3	TRBJ2-2	-	-	TGTGCCAGCAGCTTAGGAGGGAACACCGGGGAGCTGTTTTTT	CASSLGGNTGELFF
TRBV29-1	TRBJ2-7	-	TRBD2	TGCAGCGTTAGACTAGCGGGAGTCTACGAGCAGTACTTC	CSVRLAGVYEQYF
TRBV28	TRBJ2-5	-	-	TGTGCCAGCAGTGGATCGGAGTTAATTCACCAAGAGACCCAGTACTTC	CASSGSELIHQETQYF
TRBV7-2	TRBJ2-1	-	TRBD2	TGTGCCAGCAGCCGAAGCGGGAGGGTAAATGAGCAGTTCTTC	CASSRSGRVNEQFF
TRBV5-1	TRBJ2-1	-	TRBD2	TGCGCCAGCAGCGCGACTAGCGGGAGTTACAATGAGCAGTTCTTC	CASSATSGSYNEQFF
TRBV7-9	TRBJ2-1	-	-	TGTGCCAGCAGCCCGGGGGGGACAGAGACGAATGAGCAGTTCTTC	CASSPGGTETNEQFF
TRBV28	TRBJ2-7	-	TRBD2	TGTGCCAGCAGTCCCTGGACTAGCGGTATCTACGAGCAGTACTTC	CASSPWTSGIYEQYF
TRBV11-2	TRBJ2-1	once	TRBD2	TGTGCCAGCAGCTTAGACTCGGTACTAGCGGGAGTTGTTCCCAATGAGCAGTTCTTC	CASSLDSVLAGVVPNEQFF
TRBV20-1	TRBJ1-2	few	-	TGCAGTGCTAGGGACAGCTATGGCTACACCTTC	CSARDSYGYTF
TRBV19	TRBJ2-1	-	-	TGTGCCAGTAGTATAGATCAAGGGGGTTACAATGAGCAGTTCTTC	CASSIDQGGYNEQFF
TRBV28	TRBJ2-7	-	-	TGTGCCAGCAGTTTATTGGCAGGGTCAAACGAGCAGTACTTC	CASSLLAGSNEQYF
TRBV5-8	TRBJ1-2	once	-	TGTGCCAGCAGCTTTGACAGCCCCGTTAACTATGGCTACACCTTC	CASSFDSPVNYGYTF
TRBV6-1	TRBJ2-7	-	-	TGTGCCAGCAGCTTGAATACAGGGTACGAGCAGTACTTC	CASSLNTGYEQYF
TRBV12-5	TRBJ2-1	-	TRBD2	TGTGCTAGTGGTATCCCGGGACTAGCGGGAGGGCCGGTCAATGAGCAGTTCTTC	CASGIPGLAGGPVNEQFF